This T cell receptor (beta chain) was recovered during a study of T cells in women clearing cervical HPV infection. Germline V CDR1 and CDR2: PRHDT, FYEKMQ (reference sequence). This CDR3 region has 16 residues. Trimming shortened V by 5 bases and J by 0 bases, and 14 bases separated the two germline ends. Whole-study results and caveats: CIN3+ cases had significantly higher TCR richness than controls; evenness did not differ.

As concerns this clone: Its antigen is not known. The read is 3 residues too short to cover the CDR3 end, so that end is filled in from the germline J gene.

The repertoire was sequenced with immunoSEQ multiplex PCR; TCRdb's copy has only in-frame clones and lacks some. In total, the table holds 30,000 to 35,000 clones. This TCR came from a woman aged 18 to 75 with a cervical HPV16 infection that either progressed to CIN3+ or cleared (not recorded which). The chain joins TRBV13 to TRBJ2-1; tentatively, D is TRBD1 (6 bases). The sequenced sample consisted of blood buffy coat. The sequenced CDR3 bases are TGTGCCAGCAGCACCCTCACAGGGAGCTCCTACAATGAG. This translates into CASSTLTGSSYNE. The entire CDR3 protein is CASSTLTGSSYNEQFF.